These T cell receptor beta chains were read from a single sample in a study of PD-1 blockade in classical Hodgkin lymphoma. Data came from immunoSEQ multiplex PCR; TCRdb stores just in-frame clones and leaves some out. The sample shows about 84,000 clones, roughly nine tenths of them seen only once. Sample: peripheral blood mononuclear cells (PBMCs), taken at baseline. These receptors all stem from a human donor with classical Hodgkin lymphoma. Each CDR3 is given with its conserved first and last residue. Fields, in order: V gene, D gene, J gene, CDR3 protein, CDR3 DNA. The D gene is left open where the match is weak.

V gene: TRBV6-6; D gene: -; J gene: TRBJ2-3; CDR3 protein: CASSYPGEDTQYF; CDR3 DNA: TGTGCCAGCAGTTACCCGGGGGAAGATACGCAGTATTTT
V gene: TRBV4-1; D gene: -; J gene: TRBJ2-2; CDR3 protein: CASSQDESWATGELFF; CDR3 DNA: TGCGCCAGCAGCCAAGATGAATCGTGGGCTACCGGGGAGCTGTTTTTT
V gene: TRBV19; D gene: -; J gene: TRBJ2-1; CDR3 protein: CASSIEFASGILFF; CDR3 DNA: -
V gene: TRBV2; D gene: -; J gene: TRBJ1-4; CDR3 protein: CASSDPGTNEKLFF; CDR3 DNA: TGTGCCAGCAGTGACCCGGGGACTAATGAAAAACTGTTTTTT
V gene: TRBV11-3; D gene: TRBD1; J gene: TRBJ2-1; CDR3 protein: CASSLWTGGFNEQFF; CDR3 DNA: TGTGCCAGCAGCTTATGGACAGGGGGCTTCAATGAGCAGTTCTTC
V gene: TRBV11-2; D gene: TRBD2; J gene: TRBJ2-1; CDR3 protein: CASSSGQIRGTSGRNEQFF; CDR3 DNA: TGTGCCAGCAGCTCGGGACAAATTCGAGGGACTAGCGGGAGGAATGAGCAGTTCTTC
V gene: TRBV7-9; D gene: -; J gene: TRBJ1-1; CDR3 protein: CASSSGLNTEAFF; CDR3 DNA: TGTGCCAGCAGCTCGGGCCTGAACACTGAAGCTTTCTTT
V gene: TRBV28; D gene: -; J gene: TRBJ2-7; CDR3 protein: CASSYSYEQYF; CDR3 DNA: TGTGCCAGCAGTTACAGCTACGAGCAGTACTTC
V gene: TRBV19; D gene: TRBD1; J gene: TRBJ2-2; CDR3 protein: CASSSWDRGTGELFF; CDR3 DNA: TGTGCCAGTAGTAGCTGGGACAGGGGGACCGGGGAGCTGTTTTTT
V gene: TRBV4-1; D gene: TRBD2; J gene: TRBJ2-7; CDR3 protein: CASSPGLAGGYEQYF; CDR3 DNA: TGCGCCAGCAGCCCAGGACTAGCGGGAGGCTACGAGCAGTACTTC
V gene: TRBV30; D gene: TRBD2; J gene: TRBJ2-1; CDR3 protein: CATGLAAVWDEQFF; CDR3 DNA: TGTGCCACAGGACTAGCGGCGGTCTGGGATGAGCAGTTCTTC